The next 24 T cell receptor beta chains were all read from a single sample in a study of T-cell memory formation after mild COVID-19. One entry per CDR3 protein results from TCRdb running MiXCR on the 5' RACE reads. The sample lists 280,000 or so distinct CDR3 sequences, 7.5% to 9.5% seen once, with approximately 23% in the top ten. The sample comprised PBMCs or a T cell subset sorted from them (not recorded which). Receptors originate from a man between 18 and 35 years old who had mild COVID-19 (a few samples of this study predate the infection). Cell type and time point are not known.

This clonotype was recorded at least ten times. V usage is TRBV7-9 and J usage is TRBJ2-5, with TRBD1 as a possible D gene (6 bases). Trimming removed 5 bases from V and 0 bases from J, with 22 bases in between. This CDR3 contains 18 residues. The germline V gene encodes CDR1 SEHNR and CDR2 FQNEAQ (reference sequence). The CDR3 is CASSPLTGDTWYQETQYF. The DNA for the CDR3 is TGTGCCAGCAGCCCCTTGACAGGAGATACGTGGTACCAAGAGACCCAGTACTTC.

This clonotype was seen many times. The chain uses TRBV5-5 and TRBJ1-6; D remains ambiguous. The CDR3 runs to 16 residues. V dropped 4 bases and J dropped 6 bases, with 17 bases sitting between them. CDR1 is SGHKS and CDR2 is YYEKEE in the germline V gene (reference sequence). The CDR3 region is CASSPDRGITNSPLHF. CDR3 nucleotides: TGTGCCAGCAGCCCGGATCGGGGAATAACTAATTCACCCCTCCACTTT.

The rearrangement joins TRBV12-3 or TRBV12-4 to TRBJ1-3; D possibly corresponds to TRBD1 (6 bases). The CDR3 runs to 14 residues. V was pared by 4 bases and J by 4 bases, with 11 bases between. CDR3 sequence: CASSSRDIGNTIYF. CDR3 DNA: TGTGCCAGCAGTTCCCGGGACATAGGAAACACCATATATTTT.

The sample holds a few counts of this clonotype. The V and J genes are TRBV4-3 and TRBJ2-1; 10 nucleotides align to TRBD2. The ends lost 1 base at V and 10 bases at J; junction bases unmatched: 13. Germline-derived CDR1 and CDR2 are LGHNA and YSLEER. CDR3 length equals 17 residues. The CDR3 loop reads CASSQVSSGGMLIEQFF. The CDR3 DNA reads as TGCGCCAGCAGCCAAGTTAGTAGCGGGGGGATGTTAATAGAGCAGTTCTTC.

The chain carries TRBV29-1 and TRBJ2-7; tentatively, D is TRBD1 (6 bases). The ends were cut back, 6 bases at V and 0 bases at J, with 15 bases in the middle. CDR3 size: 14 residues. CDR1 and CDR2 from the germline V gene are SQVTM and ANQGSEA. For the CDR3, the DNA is TGCAGCGTCTTAACAGGGTTCGGCTCCTACGAGCAGTACTTC. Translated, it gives CSVLTGFGSYEQYF.

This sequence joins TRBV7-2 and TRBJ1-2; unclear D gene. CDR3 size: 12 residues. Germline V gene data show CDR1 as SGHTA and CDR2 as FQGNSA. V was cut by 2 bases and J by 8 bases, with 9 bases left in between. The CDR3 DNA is TGTGCCAGCAGCTTACGTATAGGGGGCTACACCTTC. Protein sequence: CASSLRIGGYTF.

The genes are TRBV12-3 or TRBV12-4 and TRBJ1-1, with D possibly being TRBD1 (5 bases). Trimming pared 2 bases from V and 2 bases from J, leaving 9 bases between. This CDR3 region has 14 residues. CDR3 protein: CASSLFRTNTEAFF. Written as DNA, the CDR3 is TGTGCCAGCAGTTTATTCCGGACAAACACTGAAGCTTTCTTT.

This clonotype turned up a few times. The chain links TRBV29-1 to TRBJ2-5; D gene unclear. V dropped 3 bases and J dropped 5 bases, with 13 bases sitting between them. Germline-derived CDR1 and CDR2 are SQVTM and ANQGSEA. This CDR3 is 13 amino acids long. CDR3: CSVDINLGETQYF. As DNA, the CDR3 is TGCAGCGTTGACATCAACCTTGGGGAGACCCAGTACTTC. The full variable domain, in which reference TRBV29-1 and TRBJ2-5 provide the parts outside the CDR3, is SAVISQKPSRDICQRGTSLTIQCQVDSQVTMMFWYRQQPGQSLTLIATANQGSEATYESGFVIDKFPISRPNLTFSTLTVSNMSPEDSSIYLCSVDINLGETQYFGPGTRLLVL.

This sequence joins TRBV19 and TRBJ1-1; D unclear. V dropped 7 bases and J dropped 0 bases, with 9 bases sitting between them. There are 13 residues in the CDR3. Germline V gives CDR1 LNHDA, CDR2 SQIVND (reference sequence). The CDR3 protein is CASTPQVNTEAFF. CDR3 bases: TGTGCCAGTACCCCGCAAGTGAACACTGAAGCTTTCTTT.

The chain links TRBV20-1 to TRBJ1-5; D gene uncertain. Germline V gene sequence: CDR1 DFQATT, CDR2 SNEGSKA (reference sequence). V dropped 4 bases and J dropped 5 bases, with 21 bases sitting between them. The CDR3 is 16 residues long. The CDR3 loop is CSAISPGSKDYQPQHF. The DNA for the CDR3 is TGCAGTGCTATCAGCCCCGGGTCCAAAGATTATCAGCCCCAGCATTTT.

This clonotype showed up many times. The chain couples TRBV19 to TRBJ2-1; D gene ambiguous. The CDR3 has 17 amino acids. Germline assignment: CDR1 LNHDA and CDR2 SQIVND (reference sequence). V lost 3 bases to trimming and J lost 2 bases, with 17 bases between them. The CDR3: CASSIGGYFAAYNEQFF. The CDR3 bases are TGTGCCAGTAGTATTGGCGGCTATTTCGCTGCCTACAATGAGCAGTTCTTC.

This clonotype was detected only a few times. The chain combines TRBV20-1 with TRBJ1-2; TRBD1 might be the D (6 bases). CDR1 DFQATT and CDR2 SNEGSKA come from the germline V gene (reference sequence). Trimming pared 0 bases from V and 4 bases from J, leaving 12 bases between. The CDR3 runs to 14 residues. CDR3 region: CSAREVRGFYGYTF. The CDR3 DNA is TGCAGTGCTAGAGAGGTCAGGGGTTTCTATGGCTACACCTTC.

CDR3 protein: CASSSPVRTSGDNEQFF. CDR3 DNA: TGTGCCAGCAGCTCCCCAGTCCGGACTAGCGGGGACAATGAGCAGTTCTTC. This chain uses TRBV11-2 with TRBJ2-1, with 12 bases that match TRBD2. The germline gives CDR1 SGHAT, CDR2 FQNNGV. V was pared by 4 bases and J by 5 bases, with 9 bases of the junction left unmatched. This CDR3 is 17 amino acids long. The full variable domain, completed using reference TRBV11-2 and TRBJ2-1, is EAGVAQSPRYKIIEKRQSVAFWCNPISGHATLYWYQQILGQGPKLLIQFQNNGVVDDSQLPKDRFSAERLKGVDSTLKIQPAKLEDSAVYLCASSSPVRTSGDNEQFFGPGTRLTVL.

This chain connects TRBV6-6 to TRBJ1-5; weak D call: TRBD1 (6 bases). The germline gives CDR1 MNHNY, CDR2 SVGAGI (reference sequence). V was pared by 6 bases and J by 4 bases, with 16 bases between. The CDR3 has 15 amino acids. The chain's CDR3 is CASRPGTPRNQPQHF. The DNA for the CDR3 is TGTGCCAGCAGACCTGGGACACCGAGGAATCAGCCCCAGCATTTT.

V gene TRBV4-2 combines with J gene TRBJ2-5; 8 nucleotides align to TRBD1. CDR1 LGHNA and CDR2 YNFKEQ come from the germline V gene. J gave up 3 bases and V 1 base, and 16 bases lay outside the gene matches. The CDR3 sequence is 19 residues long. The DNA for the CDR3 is TGTGCCAGCAGCCAAGGGTACCAGGGGGCTTTTCTTGATGAAGAGACCCAGTACTTC. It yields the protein CASSQGYQGAFLDEETQYF.

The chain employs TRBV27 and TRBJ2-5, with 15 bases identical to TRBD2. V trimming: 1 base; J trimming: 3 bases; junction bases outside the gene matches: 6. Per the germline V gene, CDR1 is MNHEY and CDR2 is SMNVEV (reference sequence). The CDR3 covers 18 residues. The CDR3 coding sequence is TGTGCCAGCAGTTTATTAGGGACTAGCGGGGGGTACAAAGAGACCCAGTACTTC. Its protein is CASSLLGTSGGYKETQYF.

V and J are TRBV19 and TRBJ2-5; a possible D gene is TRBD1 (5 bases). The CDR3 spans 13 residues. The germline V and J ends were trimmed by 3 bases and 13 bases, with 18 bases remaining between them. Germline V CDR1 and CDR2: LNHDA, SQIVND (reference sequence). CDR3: CASSIARDSPLYF. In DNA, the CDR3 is TGTGCCAGTAGTATCGCCAGGGATTCCCCCTTGTACTTC.

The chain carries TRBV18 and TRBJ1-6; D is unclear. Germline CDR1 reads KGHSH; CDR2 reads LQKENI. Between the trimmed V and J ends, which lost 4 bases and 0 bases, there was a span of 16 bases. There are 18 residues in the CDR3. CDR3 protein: CASSRAGNLNSYNSPLHF. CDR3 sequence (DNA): TGTGCCAGCTCACGAGCAGGCAACCTTAACTCCTATAATTCACCCCTCCACTTT.

The CDR3 loop is CAISTPGGGNEQFF. The CDR3 nucleotides read TGTGCCATCAGCACCCCGGGGGGGGGCAATGAGCAGTTCTTC. The chain recombines TRBV10-3 with TRBJ2-1; 8 bases are a match to TRBD2. Germline CDR1 and CDR2: ENHRY and SYGVKD. The V and J ends lost 6 bases and 6 bases, in that order; junction bases with no gene match: 7. The length of the CDR3 is 14 residues.

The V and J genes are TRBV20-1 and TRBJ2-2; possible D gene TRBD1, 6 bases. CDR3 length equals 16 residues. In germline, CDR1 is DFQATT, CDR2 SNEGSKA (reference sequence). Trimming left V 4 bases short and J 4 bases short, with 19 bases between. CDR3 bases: TGCAGTGCTATTCCCGAGGACAGAAGGATCACCGGGGAGCTGTTTTTT. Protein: CSAIPEDRRITGELFF.

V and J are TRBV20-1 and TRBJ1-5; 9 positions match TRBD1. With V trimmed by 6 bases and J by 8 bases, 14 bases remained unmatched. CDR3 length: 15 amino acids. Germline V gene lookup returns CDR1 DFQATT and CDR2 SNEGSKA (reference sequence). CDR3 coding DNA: TGCAGTGCCGTGTCGGGACAGGGAACGGATAAGCCCCAGCATTTT. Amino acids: CSAVSGQGTDKPQHF.

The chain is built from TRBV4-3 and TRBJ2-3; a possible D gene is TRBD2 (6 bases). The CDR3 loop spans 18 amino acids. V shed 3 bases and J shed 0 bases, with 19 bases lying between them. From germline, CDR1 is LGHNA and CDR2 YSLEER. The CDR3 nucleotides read TGCGCCAGCAGCCATGAGGATGCGGGCGGGGCTAGCACAGATACGCAGTATTTT. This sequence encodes CASSHEDAGGASTDTQYF.

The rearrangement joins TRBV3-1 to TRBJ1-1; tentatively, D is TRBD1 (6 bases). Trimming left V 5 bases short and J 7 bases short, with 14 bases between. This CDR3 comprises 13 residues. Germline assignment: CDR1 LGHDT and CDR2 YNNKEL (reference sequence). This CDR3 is CASSSQGPDEAFF. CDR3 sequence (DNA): TGTGCCAGCAGCTCCCAGGGGCCGGATGAAGCTTTCTTT.

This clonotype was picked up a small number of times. The CDR3 region is CASSATTDNRYGYTF. CDR3 DNA sequence: TGTGCCAGCAGCGCCACGACGGACAACCGTTATGGCTACACCTTC. The genes are TRBV7-9 and TRBJ1-2; a weak D match, TRBD1 (5 bases). The V gene lost 5 bases and the J gene lost 5 bases, with 18 bases spanning the gap. The germline V gene has CDR1 SEHNR and CDR2 FQNEAQ (reference sequence). The CDR3 runs 15 residues.